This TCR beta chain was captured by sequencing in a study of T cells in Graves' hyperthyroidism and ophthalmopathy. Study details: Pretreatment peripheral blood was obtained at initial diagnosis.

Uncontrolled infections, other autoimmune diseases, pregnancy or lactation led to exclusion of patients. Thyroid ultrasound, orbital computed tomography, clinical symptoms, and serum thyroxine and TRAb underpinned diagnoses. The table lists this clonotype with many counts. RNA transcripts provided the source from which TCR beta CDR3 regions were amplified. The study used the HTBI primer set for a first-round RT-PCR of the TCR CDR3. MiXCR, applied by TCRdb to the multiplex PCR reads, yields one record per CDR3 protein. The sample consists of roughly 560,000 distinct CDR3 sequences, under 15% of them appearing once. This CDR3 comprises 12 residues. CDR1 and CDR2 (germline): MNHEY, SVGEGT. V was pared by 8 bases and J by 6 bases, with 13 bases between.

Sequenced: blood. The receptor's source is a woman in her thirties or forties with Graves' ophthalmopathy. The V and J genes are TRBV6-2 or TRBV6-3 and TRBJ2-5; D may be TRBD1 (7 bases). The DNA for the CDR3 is TGTGCCAGCGCGACAGGGAGGAAGACCCAGTACTTC. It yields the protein CASATGRKTQYF.